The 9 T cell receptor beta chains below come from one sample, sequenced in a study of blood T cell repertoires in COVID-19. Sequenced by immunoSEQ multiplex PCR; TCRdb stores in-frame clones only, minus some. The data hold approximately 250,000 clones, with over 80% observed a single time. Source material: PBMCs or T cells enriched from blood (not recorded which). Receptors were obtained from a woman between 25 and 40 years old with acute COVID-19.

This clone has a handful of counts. The CDR3 reads CASSPSGQGGYEQYF. CDR3 DNA: TGCGCCAGCAGCCCGTCGGGACAGGGAGGGTACGAGCAGTACTTC. This rearrangement joins TRBV4-1 to TRBJ2-7, with 9 bases lining up with TRBD1. This CDR3 region has 15 residues. Germline lookup yields CDR1 MGHRA and CDR2 YSYEKL. V lost 4 bases, J lost 4 bases, and 8 bases stayed unmatched.

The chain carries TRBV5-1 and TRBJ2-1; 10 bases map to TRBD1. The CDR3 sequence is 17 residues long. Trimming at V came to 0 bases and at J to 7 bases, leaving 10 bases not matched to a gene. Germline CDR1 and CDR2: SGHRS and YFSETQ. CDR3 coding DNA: TGCGCCAGCAGCTTGGCGGTGGGACAGGGGTTGTGGAATGAGCAGTTCTTC. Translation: CASSLAVGQGLWNEQFF.

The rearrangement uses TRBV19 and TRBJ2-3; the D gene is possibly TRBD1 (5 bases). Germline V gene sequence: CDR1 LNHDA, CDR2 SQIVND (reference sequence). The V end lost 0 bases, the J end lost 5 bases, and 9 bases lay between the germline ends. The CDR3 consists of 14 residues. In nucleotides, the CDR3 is TGTGCCAGTAGTATAGAGGGGCGGTTAGATACGCAGTATTTT. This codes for CASSIEGRLDTQYF.

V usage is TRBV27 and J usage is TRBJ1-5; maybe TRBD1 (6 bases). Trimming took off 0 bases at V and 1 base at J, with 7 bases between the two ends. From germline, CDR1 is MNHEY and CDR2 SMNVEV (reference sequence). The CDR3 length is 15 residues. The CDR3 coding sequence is TGTGCCAGCAGTTTATCTAGGGGGAGCAATCAGCCCCAGCATTTT. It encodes CASSLSRGSNQPQHF.

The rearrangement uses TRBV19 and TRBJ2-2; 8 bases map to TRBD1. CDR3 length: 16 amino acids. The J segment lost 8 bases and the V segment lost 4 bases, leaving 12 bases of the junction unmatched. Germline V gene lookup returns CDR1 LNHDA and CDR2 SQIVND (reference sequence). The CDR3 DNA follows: TGTGCCAGTAGTAGCAGGACAGGGATCTTTTCTGGGGAGCTGTTTTTT. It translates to CASSSRTGIFSGELFF.

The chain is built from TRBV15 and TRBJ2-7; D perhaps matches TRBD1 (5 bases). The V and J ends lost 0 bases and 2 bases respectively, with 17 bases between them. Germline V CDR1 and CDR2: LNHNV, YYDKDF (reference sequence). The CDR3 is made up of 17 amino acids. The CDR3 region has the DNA TGTGCCACCAGCAGAGATACGGTGGGCACAGGAACCTACGAGCAGTACTTC. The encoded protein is CATSRDTVGTGTYEQYF.

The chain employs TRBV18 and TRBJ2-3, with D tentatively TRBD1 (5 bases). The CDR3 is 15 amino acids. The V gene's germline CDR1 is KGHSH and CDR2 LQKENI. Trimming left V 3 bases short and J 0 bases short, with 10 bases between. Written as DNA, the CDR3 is TGTGCCAGCTCACCGGGGCAAACTAGCACAGATACGCAGTATTTT. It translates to CASSPGQTSTDTQYF.

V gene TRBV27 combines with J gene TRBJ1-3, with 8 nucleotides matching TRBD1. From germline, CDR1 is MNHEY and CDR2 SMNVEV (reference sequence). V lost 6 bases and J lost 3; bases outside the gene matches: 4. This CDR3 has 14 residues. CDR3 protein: CASSQGQGGNTIYF. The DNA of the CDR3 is TGTGCCAGCAGCCAAGGACAGGGTGGAAACACCATATATTTT.

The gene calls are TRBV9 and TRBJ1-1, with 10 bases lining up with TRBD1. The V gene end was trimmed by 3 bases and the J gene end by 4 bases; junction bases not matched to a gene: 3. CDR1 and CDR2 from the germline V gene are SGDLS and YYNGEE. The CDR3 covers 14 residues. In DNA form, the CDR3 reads TGTGCCAGCAGCGGACAGGGGGCCGGCACTGAAGCTTTCTTT. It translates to CASSGQGAGTEAFF.